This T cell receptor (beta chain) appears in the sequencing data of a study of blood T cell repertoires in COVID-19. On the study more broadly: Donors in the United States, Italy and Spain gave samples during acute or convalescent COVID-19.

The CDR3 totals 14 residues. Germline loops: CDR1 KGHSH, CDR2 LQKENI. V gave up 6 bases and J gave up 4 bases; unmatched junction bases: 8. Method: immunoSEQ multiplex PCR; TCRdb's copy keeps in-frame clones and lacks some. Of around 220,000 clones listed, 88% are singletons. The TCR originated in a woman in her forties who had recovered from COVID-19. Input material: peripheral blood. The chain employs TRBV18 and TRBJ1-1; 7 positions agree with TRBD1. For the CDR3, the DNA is TGTGCCAGCTCCGGACAGGCCCAGGGCACTGAAGCTTTCTTT. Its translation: CASSGQAQGTEAFF.